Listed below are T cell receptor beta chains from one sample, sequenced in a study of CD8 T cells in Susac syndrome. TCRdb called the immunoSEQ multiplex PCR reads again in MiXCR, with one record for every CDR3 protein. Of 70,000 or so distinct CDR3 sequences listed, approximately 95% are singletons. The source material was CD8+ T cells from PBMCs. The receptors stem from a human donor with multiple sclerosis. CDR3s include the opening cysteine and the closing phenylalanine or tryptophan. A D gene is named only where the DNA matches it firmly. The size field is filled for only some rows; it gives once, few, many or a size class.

CDR3 DNA: TGTGCCAGCAGTATGGAGATGAACACTGAAGCTTTCTTT; CDR3 protein: CASSMEMNTEAFF; D gene: .; CDR3 length: 13; J gene: TRBJ1-1; clone size: .; V gene: TRBV27
CDR3 DNA: TGCGCCAGCAGCCAAGATTCACGGAGCAATCAGCCCCAGCATTTT; CDR3 protein: CASSQDSRSNQPQHF; D gene: .; CDR3 length: 15; J gene: TRBJ1-5; clone size: .; V gene: TRBV4-3
CDR3 DNA: TGTGCCAGTAGTATGGGGCCTCTCGGGGATCAGCCCCAGCATTTT; CDR3 protein: CASSMGPLGDQPQHF; D gene: .; CDR3 length: 15; J gene: TRBJ1-5; clone size: .; V gene: TRBV19
CDR3 DNA: TGTGCCAGCAGTGAACTCGCGGGCTACGAGCAGTACTTC; CDR3 protein: CASSELAGYEQYF; D gene: .; CDR3 length: 13; J gene: TRBJ2-7; clone size: once; V gene: TRBV25-1
CDR3 DNA: TGTGCCAGCAGTTTAGGCTTGATCGGGGAGCTGTTTTTT; CDR3 protein: CASSLGLIGELFF; D gene: .; CDR3 length: 13; J gene: TRBJ2-2; clone size: .; V gene: TRBV27
CDR3 DNA: TGTGCCAGCAGCTTAAGGGCCCTAGGGGCTATAAGCACAGATACGCAGTATTTT; CDR3 protein: CASSLRALGAISTDTQYF; D gene: .; CDR3 length: 18; J gene: TRBJ2-3; clone size: once; V gene: TRBV7-2
CDR3 DNA: TGTGCCAGCAGCGCCCTGTACGAGCAGTACTTC; CDR3 protein: CASSALYEQYF; D gene: .; CDR3 length: 11; J gene: TRBJ2-7; clone size: .; V gene: TRBV7-8
CDR3 DNA: TGTGCCAGCAGACCTGATGACAGCCACTACGAGCAGTACTTC; CDR3 protein: CASRPDDSHYEQYF; D gene: .; CDR3 length: 14; J gene: TRBJ2-7; clone size: .; V gene: TRBV6-1
CDR3 DNA: TGTGCCAGCTCCCTTACCTACAGGGGCGCGAACGGCGAGCAGTACTTC; CDR3 protein: CASSLTYRGANGEQYF; D gene: TRBD1; CDR3 length: 16; J gene: TRBJ2-7; clone size: .; V gene: TRBV18
CDR3 DNA: TGTGCCAGCAGGGGACAGAAGTCCTACGAGCAGTACTTC; CDR3 protein: CASRGQKSYEQYF; D gene: TRBD1; CDR3 length: 13; J gene: TRBJ2-7; clone size: .; V gene: TRBV27
CDR3 DNA: TGTGCCAGCAGTTACTCCGCCGGCGGGTACAATGAGCAGTTCTTC; CDR3 protein: CASSYSAGGYNEQFF; D gene: .; CDR3 length: 15; J gene: TRBJ2-1; clone size: once; V gene: TRBV6-2/TRBV6-3
CDR3 DNA: TGCAGCGTTGAGAGGGCTAGCGGGGGGGCGGATTTTAGCACAGATACGCAGTATTTT; CDR3 protein: CSVERASGGADFSTDTQYF; D gene: TRBD2; CDR3 length: 19; J gene: TRBJ2-3; clone size: .; V gene: TRBV29-1
CDR3 DNA: TGTGCCAGCAGCGGGAGGGCCGGGGGCTACACCTTC; CDR3 protein: CASSGRAGGYTF; D gene: .; CDR3 length: 12; J gene: TRBJ1-2; clone size: .; V gene: TRBV27
CDR3 DNA: TGCGCCAGCAGCCAAGATTATCTAGCGAAAACCTTCTATGGCTACACCTTC; CDR3 protein: CASSQDYLAKTFYGYTF; D gene: .; CDR3 length: 17; J gene: TRBJ1-2; clone size: .; V gene: TRBV4-1
CDR3 DNA: TGCGCCAGCAGCTTGGGTACAGGAGAGGGGTACTACGAGCAGTACTTC; CDR3 protein: CASSLGTGEGYYEQYF; D gene: .; CDR3 length: 16; J gene: TRBJ2-7; clone size: .; V gene: TRBV5-1
CDR3 DNA: TGTGCCAGCAGCTTCAGACAGGGGGGGAAAACTTTCTTT; CDR3 protein: CASSFRQGGKTFF; D gene: TRBD1; CDR3 length: 13; J gene: TRBJ1-1; clone size: .; V gene: TRBV7-9
CDR3 DNA: TGCGCCAGCAGCGAGGAGGTGACCAATGAGCAGTTCTTC; CDR3 protein: CASSEEVTNEQFF; D gene: .; CDR3 length: 13; J gene: TRBJ2-1; clone size: once; V gene: TRBV5-1
CDR3 DNA: TGTGCCTGGAGTAGTCGGGCCGGACAGGGGGACACTGAAGCTTTCTTT; CDR3 protein: CAWSSRAGQGDTEAFF; D gene: TRBD1; CDR3 length: 16; J gene: TRBJ1-1; clone size: .; V gene: TRBV30
CDR3 DNA: TGTGCCAGCAGGGCAGGGGCGAACCCTGGGGCCAACGTCCTGACTTTC; CDR3 protein: CASRAGANPGANVLTF; D gene: .; CDR3 length: 16; J gene: TRBJ2-6; clone size: .; V gene: TRBV7-9
CDR3 DNA: TGCAGCATTCATGGCGGGGACGCCTATGGCTACACCTTC; CDR3 protein: CSIHGGDAYGYTF; D gene: .; CDR3 length: 13; J gene: TRBJ1-2; clone size: .; V gene: TRBV29-1
CDR3 DNA: TGTGCCAGCAGCTCCGGGACAGGAACGAACACCGGGGAGCTGTTTTTT; CDR3 protein: CASSSGTGTNTGELFF; D gene: TRBD1; CDR3 length: 16; J gene: TRBJ2-2; clone size: .; V gene: TRBV7-6
CDR3 DNA: TGTGCCAGCAGCTCGACAGGGCTGGAGACCCAGTACTTC; CDR3 protein: CASSSTGLETQYF; D gene: TRBD1; CDR3 length: 13; J gene: TRBJ2-5; clone size: once; V gene: TRBV6-2/TRBV6-3
CDR3 DNA: TGCAGTGCTTTGGATACAGGGAGCACTGAAGCTTTCTTT; CDR3 protein: CSALDTGSTEAFF; D gene: .; CDR3 length: 13; J gene: TRBJ1-1; clone size: .; V gene: TRBV20-1
CDR3 DNA: TGCAGCGTTGTTTGGGGCGAAGAGCAGTACTTC; CDR3 protein: CSVVWGEEQYF; D gene: .; CDR3 length: 11; J gene: TRBJ2-7; clone size: .; V gene: TRBV29-1
CDR3 DNA: TGTGCCAGCAGCCCGGGGAGGACTAGCGGGCACCGACAAGAGACCCAGTACTTC; CDR3 protein: CASSPGRTSGHRQETQYF; D gene: .; CDR3 length: 18; J gene: TRBJ2-5; clone size: .; V gene: TRBV21-1
CDR3 DNA: TGTGCCAGCAGCGTAGTGCCCGGTACCGAGCTGTTTTTT; CDR3 protein: CASSVVPGTELFF; D gene: .; CDR3 length: 13; J gene: TRBJ2-2; clone size: .; V gene: TRBV9
CDR3 DNA: TGTGCCAGCCGCCTGGGGCAATGGCAGCCCCAGCATTTT; CDR3 protein: CASRLGQWQPQHF; D gene: .; CDR3 length: 13; J gene: TRBJ1-5; clone size: .; V gene: TRBV27
CDR3 DNA: TGTGCCAGCAGCTTAACCACGACAGGGTACGACGGGGAGCTGTTTTTT; CDR3 protein: CASSLTTTGYDGELFF; D gene: TRBD1; CDR3 length: 16; J gene: TRBJ2-2; clone size: .; V gene: TRBV13
CDR3 DNA: TGTGCCACCAGCAGCACCGGGGCAGAGCAGTACTTC; CDR3 protein: CATSSTGAEQYF; D gene: .; CDR3 length: 12; J gene: TRBJ2-7; clone size: .; V gene: TRBV15
CDR3 DNA: TGTGCCACCAGCAGTGTAACAGTTAACTATGGCTACACCTTC; CDR3 protein: CATSSVTVNYGYTF; D gene: .; CDR3 length: 14; J gene: TRBJ1-2; clone size: .; V gene: TRBV15
CDR3 DNA: TGTGCCAGCACCTACCAGTGGGATTCCTACGAGCAGTACTTC; CDR3 protein: CASTYQWDSYEQYF; D gene: .; CDR3 length: 14; J gene: TRBJ2-7; clone size: .; V gene: TRBV11-2
CDR3 DNA: TGTGCCAGCAGTTTAGGCCCCAACGGGAACACTGAAGCTTTCTTT; CDR3 protein: CASSLGPNGNTEAFF; D gene: .; CDR3 length: 15; J gene: TRBJ1-1; clone size: .; V gene: TRBV27
CDR3 DNA: TGCAGCCTTAGAGGAGCAGGGCCTAAAGAGACCCAGTACTTC; CDR3 protein: CSLRGAGPKETQYF; D gene: .; CDR3 length: 14; J gene: TRBJ2-5; clone size: .; V gene: TRBV29-1
CDR3 DNA: TGTGCCAGCACTCAACAGGGGGGAAACTATGGCTACACCTTC; CDR3 protein: CASTQQGGNYGYTF; D gene: TRBD1; CDR3 length: 14; J gene: TRBJ1-2; clone size: .; V gene: TRBV6-1
CDR3 DNA: TGTGCCAGCAGCTTGGGGACAGGGGCATCCTACGAGCAGTACTTC; CDR3 protein: CASSLGTGASYEQYF; D gene: TRBD1; CDR3 length: 15; J gene: TRBJ2-7; clone size: .; V gene: TRBV7-6